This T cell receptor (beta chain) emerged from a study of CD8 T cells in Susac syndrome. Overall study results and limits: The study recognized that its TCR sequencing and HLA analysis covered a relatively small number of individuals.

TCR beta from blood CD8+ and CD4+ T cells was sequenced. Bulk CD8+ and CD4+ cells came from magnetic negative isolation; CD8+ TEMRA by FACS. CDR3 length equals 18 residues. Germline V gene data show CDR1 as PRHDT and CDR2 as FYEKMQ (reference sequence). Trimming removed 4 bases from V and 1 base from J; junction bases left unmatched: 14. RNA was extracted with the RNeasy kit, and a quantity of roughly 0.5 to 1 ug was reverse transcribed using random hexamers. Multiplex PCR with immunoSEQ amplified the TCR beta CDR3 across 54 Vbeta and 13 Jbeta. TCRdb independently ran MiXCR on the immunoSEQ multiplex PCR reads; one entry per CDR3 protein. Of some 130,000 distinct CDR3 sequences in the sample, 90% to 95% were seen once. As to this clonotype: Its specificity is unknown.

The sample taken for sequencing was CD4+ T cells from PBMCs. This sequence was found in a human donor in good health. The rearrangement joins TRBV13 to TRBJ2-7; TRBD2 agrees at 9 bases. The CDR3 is CASSYPDLGLAESYEQYF. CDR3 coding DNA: TGTGCCAGCAGCTACCCGGACTTGGGACTAGCAGAGTCCTACGAGCAGTACTTC.